The T cell receptor (beta chain) under discussion was sequenced for a study of T-cell memory formation after mild COVID-19. Regarding the study as a whole: Detection of some responders pre-infection suggested pre-existing cross-reactive memory T cells participated. Among contracting clones, CD4+ were mainly CM/EM and CD8+ enriched in EMRA.

Each CDR3 protein gets one entry after TCRdb re-called the 5' RACE reads with MiXCR. The profile shows roughly 380,000 distinct CDR3 sequences, 25% to 30% of them singletons. The CDR3 runs 13 residues. V gave up 5 bases and J gave up 5 bases, with 12 bases separating them. For this clonotype: Its antigen is still unknown.

The TCR originated in an adult woman who had mild COVID-19 (a few samples of this study predate the infection). Cell type and time point are not known. The sequenced sample was PBMCs or a T cell subset sorted from them (not recorded which). The chain links TRBV12-3 or TRBV12-4 to TRBJ1-1; tentatively, D is TRBD1 (5 bases). CDR3 protein: CASSPIRGTEAFF. The CDR3 DNA sequence: TGTGCCAGCAGTCCAATACGGGGGACTGAAGCTTTCTTT.